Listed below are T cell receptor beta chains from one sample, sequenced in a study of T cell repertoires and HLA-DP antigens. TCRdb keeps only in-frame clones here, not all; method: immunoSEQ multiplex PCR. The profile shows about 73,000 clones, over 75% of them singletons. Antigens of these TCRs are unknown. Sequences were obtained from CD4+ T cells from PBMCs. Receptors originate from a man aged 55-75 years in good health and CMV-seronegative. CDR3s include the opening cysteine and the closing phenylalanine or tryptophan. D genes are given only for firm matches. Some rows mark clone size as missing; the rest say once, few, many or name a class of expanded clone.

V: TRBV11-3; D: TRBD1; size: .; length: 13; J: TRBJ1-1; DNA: TGTGCCAGCAGCGACAGGGGGAGCACTGAAGCTTTCTTT; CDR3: CASSDRGSTEAFF
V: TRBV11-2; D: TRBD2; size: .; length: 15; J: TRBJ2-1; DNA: TGTGCCAGCAGCTTATCGCTAGCGGGAGGAGGGGAGCAGTTCTTC; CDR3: CASSLSLAGGGEQFF
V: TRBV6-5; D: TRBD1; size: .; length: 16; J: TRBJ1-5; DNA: TGTGCCAGCAGTTACTCCGGGACAGGGGGCGGTCAGCCCCAGCATTTT; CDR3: CASSYSGTGGGQPQHF
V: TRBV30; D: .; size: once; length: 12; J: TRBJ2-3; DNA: TGTGCCTGGAGAGGCAGCACAGATACGCAGTATTTT; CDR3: CAWRGSTDTQYF
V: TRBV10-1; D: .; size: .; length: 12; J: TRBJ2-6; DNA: TGCGCCGGGGGCTCTGGGGCCAACGTCCTGACTTTC; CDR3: CAGGSGANVLTF
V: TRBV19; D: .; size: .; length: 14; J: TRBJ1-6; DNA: TGTGCCAGTAGTAAGCTCTTACCAGATTCACCCCTCCACTTT; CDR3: CASSKLLPDSPLHF
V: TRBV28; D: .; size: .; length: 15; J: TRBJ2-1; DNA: TGTGCCAGCAACGCCGTCGGACTTGGGTTTAATGAGCAGTTCTTC; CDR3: CASNAVGLGFNEQFF
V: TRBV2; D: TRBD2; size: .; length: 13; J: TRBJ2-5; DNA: TGTGCCAGCGGCGGGGGAGGGTGGGAGACCCAGTACTTC; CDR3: CASGGGGWETQYF
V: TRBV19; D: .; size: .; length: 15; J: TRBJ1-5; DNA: TGTGCCAGTAGGCAGGACAGTTCCCCTAATCAGCCCCAGCATTTT; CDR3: CASRQDSSPNQPQHF
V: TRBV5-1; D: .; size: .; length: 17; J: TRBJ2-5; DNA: TGCGCCAGCAGCTTGGGTCGGGGCGGGGGCGCGGGGGAGACCCAGTACTTC; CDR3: CASSLGRGGGAGETQYF
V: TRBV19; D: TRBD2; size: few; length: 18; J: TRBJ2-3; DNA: TGTGCCAGTAGTGATCGTCCGCTAGCGGGAGCGAGCACAGATACGCAGTATTTT; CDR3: CASSDRPLAGASTDTQYF
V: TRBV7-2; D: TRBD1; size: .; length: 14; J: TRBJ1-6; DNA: TGTGCCAGCAGGCGACAGGGGGCGCGGGGCCCCCTCCACTTT; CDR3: CASRRQGARGPLHF
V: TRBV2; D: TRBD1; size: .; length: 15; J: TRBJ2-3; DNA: TGTGCCAGCAGCCCAGACAGGGGCCGCGGGTCGACGCAGTATTTT; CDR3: CASSPDRGRGSTQYF
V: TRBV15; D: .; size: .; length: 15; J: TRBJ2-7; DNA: TGTGCCACCAGCAGAGACCCCGGGTCCGGGTACGAGCAGTACTTC; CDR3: CATSRDPGSGYEQYF
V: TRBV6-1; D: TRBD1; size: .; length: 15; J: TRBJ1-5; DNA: TGTGCCAGCAGACTCCGGACAGGGGGAAGCCAGCCCCAGCATTTT; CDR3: CASRLRTGGSQPQHF
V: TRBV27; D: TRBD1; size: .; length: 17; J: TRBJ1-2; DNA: TGTGCCAGCAGCCGATGGGCCGGGACAGGGGGGAACTATGGCTACACCTTC; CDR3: CASSRWAGTGGNYGYTF
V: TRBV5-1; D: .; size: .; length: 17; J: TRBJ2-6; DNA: TGCGCCAGCAGCCCAGGTTCCCACCGCTCTGGGGCCAACGTCCTGACTTTC; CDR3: CASSPGSHRSGANVLTF
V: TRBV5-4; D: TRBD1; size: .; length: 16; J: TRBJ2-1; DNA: TGTGCCAGCAGCAGGGACAGGGTTGGGGCCAACAATGAGCAGTTCTTC; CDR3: CASSRDRVGANNEQFF
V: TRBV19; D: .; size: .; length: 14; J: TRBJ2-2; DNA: TGTGCCAGTAGTATAGCGCGAGCGGCCGGGGAGCTGTTTTTT; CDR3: CASSIARAAGELFF
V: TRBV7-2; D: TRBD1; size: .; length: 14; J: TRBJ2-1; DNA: TGTGCCAGCAGCTGGGGACAGAGCTACAATGAGCAGTTCTTC; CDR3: CASSWGQSYNEQFF
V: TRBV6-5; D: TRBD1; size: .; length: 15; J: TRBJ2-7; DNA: TGTGCCAGCAGTTACCGGGGACAGGGGGTCTACGAGCAGTACTTC; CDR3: CASSYRGQGVYEQYF
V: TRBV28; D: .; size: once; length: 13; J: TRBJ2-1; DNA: TGTGCCAGCAGTTCCATACGTGGAAATGAGCAGTTCTTC; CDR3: CASSSIRGNEQFF
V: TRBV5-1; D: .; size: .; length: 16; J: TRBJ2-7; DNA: TGCGCCAGCAGCTTGGAGGGGGCTAGCGGACTCTACGAGCAGTACTTC; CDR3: CASSLEGASGLYEQYF
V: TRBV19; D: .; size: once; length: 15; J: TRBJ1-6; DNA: TGTGCCAGTAGTATCGGGCAGCAAATCAATTCACCCCTCCACTTT; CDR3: CASSIGQQINSPLHF
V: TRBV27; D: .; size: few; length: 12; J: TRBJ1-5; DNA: TGTGCCAGCAGTCCTTTGGGGCAGCCCCAGCATTTT; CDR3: CASSPLGQPQHF